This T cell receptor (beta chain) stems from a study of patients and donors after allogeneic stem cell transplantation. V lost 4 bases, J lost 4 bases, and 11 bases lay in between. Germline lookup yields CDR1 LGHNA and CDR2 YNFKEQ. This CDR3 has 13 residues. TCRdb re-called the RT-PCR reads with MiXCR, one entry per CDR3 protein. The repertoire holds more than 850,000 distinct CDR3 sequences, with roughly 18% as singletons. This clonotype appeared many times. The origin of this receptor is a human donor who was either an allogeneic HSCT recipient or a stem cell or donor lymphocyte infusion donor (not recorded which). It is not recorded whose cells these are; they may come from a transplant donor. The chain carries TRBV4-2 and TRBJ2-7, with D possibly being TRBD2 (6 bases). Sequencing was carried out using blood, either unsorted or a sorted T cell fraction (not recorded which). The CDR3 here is CASSPRDLYEQYF. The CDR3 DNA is TGTGCCAGCAGCCCCCGGGACTTGTACGAGCAGTACTTC.